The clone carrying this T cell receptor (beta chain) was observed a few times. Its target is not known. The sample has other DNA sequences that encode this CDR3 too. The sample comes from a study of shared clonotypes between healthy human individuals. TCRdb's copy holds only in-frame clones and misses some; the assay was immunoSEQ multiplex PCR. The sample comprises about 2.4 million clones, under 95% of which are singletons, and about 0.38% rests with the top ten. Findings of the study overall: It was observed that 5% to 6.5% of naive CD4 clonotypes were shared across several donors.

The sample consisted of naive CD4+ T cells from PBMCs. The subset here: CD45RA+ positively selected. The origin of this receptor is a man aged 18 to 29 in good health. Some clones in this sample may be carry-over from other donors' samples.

The CDR3 region has the DNA TGTGCCAGCAGCTCGATTATGAACACTGAAGCTTTCTTT. Its protein product is CASSSIMNTEAFF. The chain recombines TRBV7-9 with TRBJ1-1, with no clear D. The V end was cut by 4 bases, the J end by 0 bases, with 6 bases between. There are 13 residues in the CDR3. Per the germline V gene, CDR1 is SEHNR and CDR2 is FQNEAQ (reference sequence). Combining the CDR3 with reference TRBV7-9 and TRBJ1-1 gives the whole variable domain DTGVSQNPRHKITKRGQNVTFRCDPISEHNRLYWYRQTLGQGPEFLTYFQNEAQLEKSRLLSDRFSAERPKGSFSTLEIQRTEQGDSAMYLCASSSIMNTEAFFGQGTRLTVV.